The next 27 T cell receptor beta chains were all read from a single sample in a study of T cell responses to AZD1222 COVID-19 vaccine. Measured with immunoSEQ multiplex PCR; TCRdb has only the in-frame clones, and not every one. The data contain approximately 110,000 clones, approximately 96% of them seen just once; the ten biggest clones take up roughly 2%. Sequences were derived from peripheral blood, sampled on day 0 of AZD1222 vaccination. The receptors derive from an adult in good health.

This clone was recorded once. The chain carries TRBV7-3 and TRBJ2-7; D gene unclear. This CDR3 has 14 amino acids. Per the germline V gene, CDR1 is SGHTA and CDR2 is FQGTGA. V dropped 0 bases and J dropped 0 bases, with 6 bases sitting between them. CDR3 residues: CASSLTGSSYEQYF. The CDR3 nucleotides read TGTGCCAGCAGCTTAACGGGTAGCTCCTACGAGCAGTACTTC.

The rearrangement links TRBV7-8 to TRBJ1-2; TRBD1 aligns across 9 bases. The trim removed 4 bases at V and 6 bases at J, leaving 9 bases unmatched. This CDR3 has 15 amino acids. The germline V gene encodes CDR1 SGHVS and CDR2 FQNEAQ. CDR3 nucleotides: TGTGCCAGCAGCTATTGGACAGGGGTAAGGGATGGCTACACCTTC. Encoded protein: CASSYWTGVRDGYTF.

The chain links TRBV7-8 to TRBJ1-1; D uncertain. The CDR3 runs to 14 residues. V lost 5 bases, J lost 0 bases, and 10 bases lay in between. Germline V gene data show CDR1 as SGHVS and CDR2 as FQNEAQ. The CDR3 sequence is CASSRSRVNTEAFF. The CDR3 nucleotides are TGTGCCAGCAGCCGAAGCCGGGTGAACACTGAAGCTTTCTTT.

The chain recombines TRBV7-9 with TRBJ1-4, with 10 bases matching TRBD1. Germline values: CDR1 SEHNR, CDR2 FQNEAQ (reference sequence). With 8 bases clipped from V and 6 bases from J, the junction kept 3 bases outside the gene matches. The CDR3 length is 13 residues. CDR3 coding DNA: TGTGCCAGCGACAGGGGGCTGGATGAAAAACTGTTTTTT. Its translation is CASDRGLDEKLFF.

This chain joins TRBV4-1 and TRBJ2-5; 8 nucleotides line up with TRBD2. The V gene end was trimmed by 3 bases and the J gene end by 2 bases; junction bases not matched to a gene: 5. This CDR3 comprises 15 residues. The germline gives CDR1 MGHRA, CDR2 YSYEKL. Written as DNA, the CDR3 is TGCGCCAGCAGCCACATAGCGGGGTCGCAAGAGACCCAGTACTTC. Its translation: CASSHIAGSQETQYF.

The CDR3 DNA sequence: TGTGCCAGCTCACCCAGACAGGGGACGGACTATGGCTACACCTTC. Its translation: CASSPRQGTDYGYTF. J is TRBJ1-2 and V is TRBV18; the match to TRBD1 covers 8 bases. This CDR3 region has 15 residues. CDR1 KGHSH and CDR2 LQKENI come from the germline V gene. J lost 3 bases, V lost 3 bases, and 6 bases had no gene match.

The V call is TRBV6-5, the J call TRBJ1-5; TRBD1 matches 9 bases. This CDR3 region has 14 residues. Looked up from germline, CDR1 is MNHEY and CDR2 is SVGAGI. Trimming took 5 bases from V and 7 from J; bases not matched to a gene: 6. The CDR3 nucleotides read TGTGCCAGCAGTAGGACAGGGGCCCGGCAGCCCCAGCATTTT. It codes for CASSRTGARQPQHF.

J is TRBJ1-4 and V is TRBV7-8; D uncertain. Germline V gene sequence: CDR1 SGHVS, CDR2 FQNEAQ. The V end was cut by 1 base, the J end by 8 bases, with 17 bases between. The CDR3 runs 16 residues. As DNA, the CDR3 is TGTGCCAGCAGCTTAGTGGACTTTGCGGGTGTCGAAAAACTGTTTTTT. As protein: CASSLVDFAGVEKLFF.

The rearrangement links TRBV6-1 to TRBJ1-1, with unresolved D. V dropped 2 bases and J dropped 4 bases, with 11 bases sitting between them. Germline V CDR1 and CDR2: MNHNS, SASEGT. The CDR3 is 14 amino acids. As DNA, the CDR3 is TGTGCCAGCAGTGAATCGGGCACGGTCACTGAAGCTTTCTTT. This gives the protein CASSESGTVTEAFF.

This sequence joins TRBV7-9 and TRBJ2-7; unclear D gene. Looked up from germline, CDR1 is SEHNR and CDR2 is FQNEAQ (reference sequence). This CDR3 has 15 amino acids. V was cut by 1 base and J by 2 bases, with 12 bases left in between. The CDR3 DNA is TGTGCCAGCAGCTTAGTTCTGGGCCCAACCTACGAGCAGTACTTC. It yields the protein CASSLVLGPTYEQYF.

The V and J genes are TRBV19 and TRBJ1-5, with D possibly TRBD1 on 5 matching bases. Between the trimmed V and J ends, which lost 8 bases and 6 bases, there was a span of 14 bases. The CDR3 sequence is 13 residues long. CDR1 LNHDA and CDR2 SQIVND come from the germline V gene (reference sequence). The CDR3 sequence: CASGDNRGQPQHF. CDR3 sequence (DNA): TGTGCCAGTGGGGATAATAGGGGTCAGCCCCAGCATTTT.

This clone has only one observation. V is TRBV30 and J is TRBJ2-5; 7 positions agree with TRBD1. J was trimmed by 2 bases and V by 5 bases; bases with no gene match: 11. Germline loops: CDR1 GTSNPN, CDR2 SVGIG (reference sequence). The CDR3 is 15 amino acids. CDR3 sequence: CAWATGTAFQETQYF. CDR3 coding DNA: TGTGCCTGGGCGACAGGGACAGCGTTTCAAGAGACCCAGTACTTC. Full variable domain (missing parts from reference TRBV30 and TRBJ2-5): SQTIHQWPATLVQPVGSPLSLECTVEGTSNPNLYWYRQAAGRGLQLLFYSVGIGQISSEVPQNLSASRPQDRQFILSSKKLLLSDSGFYLCAWATGTAFQETQYFGPGTRLLVL.

J is TRBJ1-1 and V is TRBV27; 10 bases align to TRBD1. Germline V gives CDR1 MNHEY, CDR2 SMNVEV (reference sequence). The CDR3 has 16 residues. The trim removed 0 bases at V and 3 bases at J, leaving 4 bases unmatched. DNA for the CDR3: TGTGCCAGCAGTTTATCAGGACAGGGGGGCTACACTGAAGCTTTCTTT. This sequence encodes CASSLSGQGGYTEAFF.

This sequence joins TRBV6-2 or TRBV6-3 and TRBJ2-1; the D is unclear. Trimming removed 4 bases from V and 1 base from J, with 11 bases in between. This CDR3 contains 15 residues. Germline V gene lookup returns CDR1 MNHEY and CDR2 SVGEGT. The CDR3 here is CASSSWGLSYNEQFF. The CDR3 DNA reads as TGTGCCAGCAGTTCCTGGGGTCTTTCCTACAATGAGCAGTTCTTC.

This clone showed up just once. CDR3 coding DNA: TGCAGCGTTGCACCCCGGCACCTCCATACTGAAGCTTTCTTT. This gives the protein CSVAPRHLHTEAFF. The J gene is TRBJ1-1, the V gene TRBV29-1; D ambiguous. V gave up 4 bases and J gave up 5 bases, with 17 bases separating them. The CDR3 runs 14 residues. CDR1 is SQVTM, CDR2 ANQGSEA, per germline.

Only one count was recorded for this clone. The rearrangement joins TRBV24-1 to TRBJ2-1; D is uncertain. CDR3 length: 13 residues. The germline V gene has CDR1 KGHDR and CDR2 SFDVKD. Trimming took off 2 bases at V and 8 bases at J, with 9 bases between the two ends. In nucleotides, the CDR3 is TGTGCCACCAGTGATTCTTATAGCCATGAGCAGTTCTTC. It is translated as CATSDSYSHEQFF.

This chain links TRBV2 with TRBJ2-5, with D perhaps TRBD1 or TRBD2 (5 bases each). The length of the CDR3 is 15 residues. CDR1 SNHLY and CDR2 FYNNEI come from the germline V gene. V was trimmed by 8 bases and J by 5 bases, leaving 21 bases between them. CDR3 sequence reads: CASYHGVLGRETQYF. DNA for the CDR3: TGTGCCAGCTACCACGGGGTCCTGGGGCGGGAGACCCAGTACTTC.

The rearrangement joins TRBV3-1 (or the pseudogene TRBV3-2) to TRBJ2-1; tentative D call: TRBD1 (7 bases). The V end was cut by 4 bases, the J end by 7 bases, with 8 bases between. The CDR3 runs 12 residues. Germline-derived CDR1 and CDR2 are LGHDT and YNNKEL (reference sequence). CDR3 amino acids: CASSPGGNEQFF. CDR3 DNA sequence: TGTGCCAGCAGCCCAGGGGGGAATGAGCAGTTCTTC.

J is TRBJ1-3 and V is TRBV5-5, with D possibly being TRBD1 (5 bases). V was clipped by 2 bases and J by 0 bases, with 15 bases between them. This CDR3 has 17 amino acids. The germline gives CDR1 SGHKS, CDR2 YYEKEE (reference sequence). The CDR3 DNA follows: TGTGCCAGCAGCTTCTCGCTGGGACGCAACTCTGGAAACACCATATATTTT. Its protein is CASSFSLGRNSGNTIYF.

DNA for the CDR3: TGTGCCAGCAGCTTAGGCGGCCGCGAGCAAGAGACCCAGTACTTC. It translates to CASSLGGREQETQYF. The chain uses TRBV7-3 and TRBJ2-5; D remains unclear. The CDR3 has 15 amino acids. Looked up from germline, CDR1 is SGHTA and CDR2 is FQGTGA. The V and J ends lost 2 bases and 2 bases respectively, with 12 bases between them.

In DNA, the CDR3 is TGCGCCAGCAGCTTGGGGACGTTCGGAAACACCATATATTTT. Its protein is CASSLGTFGNTIYF. The gene calls are TRBV5-1 and TRBJ1-3; D is unclear. The CDR3 is 14 residues long. CDR1 and CDR2 from the germline V gene are SGHRS and YFSETQ. Trimming removed 0 bases at V and 4 bases at J, with 8 bases between. Using reference TRBV5-1 and TRBJ1-3 for the parts outside the CDR3, the full variable domain is KAGVTQTPRYLIKTRGQQVTLSCSPISGHRSVSWYQQTPGQGLQFLFEYFSETQRNKGNFPGRFSGRQFSNSRSEMNVSTLELGDSALYLCASSLGTFGNTIYFGEGSWLTVV.

This clone was seen more than once but under ten times. The V and J genes are TRBV5-1 and TRBJ1-1; TRBD1 matches 7 bases. V gave up 3 bases and J gave up 8 bases; unmatched junction bases: 1. The germline V gene encodes CDR1 SGHRS and CDR2 YFSETQ. The CDR3 is made up of 11 amino acids. CDR3 bases: TGCGCCAGCAGCTGGGGACAGGAAGCTTTCTTT. This gives the protein CASSWGQEAFF.

This sequence joins TRBV3-1 (or the pseudogene TRBV3-2) and TRBJ1-1; no reliable D call. Trimming took off 8 bases at V and 3 bases at J, with 7 bases between the two ends. CDR1 and CDR2 (germline): LGHDT, YNNKEL (reference sequence). This CDR3 contains 11 residues. The CDR3 DNA reads TGTGCCAGCCGGCCATACACTGAAGCTTTCTTT. This sequence encodes CASRPYTEAFF.

The chain recombines TRBV19 with TRBJ2-1, with unresolved D. Looked up from germline, CDR1 is LNHDA and CDR2 is SQIVND (reference sequence). This CDR3 region has 16 residues. V lost 4 bases and J lost 6, with 19 bases in between. In nucleotides, the CDR3 is TGTGCCAGTAGTAGGGGTCTGGCCCGAGGCGCCAATGAGCAGTTCTTC. This codes for CASSRGLARGANEQFF.

V and J are TRBV15 and TRBJ1-3, with no clear D. This CDR3 is built from 16 residues. Germline CDR1 LNHNV, CDR2 YYDKDF (reference sequence). Trimming removed 0 bases at V and 0 bases at J, with 9 bases between. In DNA, the CDR3 is TGTGCCACCAGCAGAGATCTCAGGTCCTCTGGAAACACCATATATTTT. The encoded protein is CATSRDLRSSGNTIYF.

The J gene is TRBJ1-6, the V gene TRBV6-5; no clear D gene. Per the germline V gene, CDR1 is MNHEY and CDR2 is SVGAGI. V was clipped by 0 bases and J by 5 bases, with 8 bases between them. The CDR3 has 15 residues. CDR3 in amino acids: CASSYSRRNNSPLHF. In nucleotides, the CDR3 is TGTGCCAGCAGTTACTCCCGCAGGAATAATTCACCCCTCCACTTT.

The chain has TRBV7-2 and TRBJ1-3; 8 bases are a match to TRBD1. The CDR3 is made up of 14 amino acids. The ends lost 5 bases at V and 5 bases at J; junction bases unmatched: 5. The germline V gene has CDR1 SGHTA and CDR2 FQGNSA. The CDR3 loop reads CASSPRQGRNTIYF. The CDR3 DNA is TGTGCCAGCAGCCCCCGACAGGGGAGAAACACCATATATTTT.